This TCR beta chain is from a study of OX40 agonist ivuxolimab in advanced cancers. Study-wide context: Ivuxolimab was an agonistic, fully human IgG2 monoclonal antibody directed against OX40 (CD134), a costimulatory receptor. Of the roughly 50 dose-escalation patients, hepatocellular carcinoma was present in roughly 19, melanoma in roughly 15, renal cell carcinoma in 9 and head and neck cancer in 9. Prior anti-PD-1, anti-PD-L1 or anti-CTLA-4 therapy was permitted, and checkpoint inhibitors had been received by roughly 40% of dose-escalation patients. Partial responses were achieved by three dose-escalation patients, of whom one had hepatocellular carcinoma and two had cutaneous melanoma. The paper covers the monotherapy dose-escalation part of the phase I ivuxolimab trial, which included N ≈ 50 patients. The point of sequencing TCRbeta in the periphery was to test whether ivuxolimab changed TCR sequence diversity and drove clonal T-cell expansion. The dose-escalation cohort was approximately 83% male with a mean age of around 64 years, ranging from roughly 23 to 79. Intravenous ivuxolimab was administered to patients every 2 weeks at six dose levels: 0.01, 0.1, 0.3, 1.5, 3 and 10 mg/kg.

Comment on this clone: Its antigen specificity is not known. Base-call qualities are not available, and no considerably larger clone is one nucleotide away.

Patients with a history of autoimmune disease or receiving systemic immunosuppression were excluded from the trial. Peripheral blood for TCR sequencing was drawn from every dose cohort at baseline, at cycle 4 day 1 and at cycle 7 day 1. Samples were obtained from an open-label, multicenter, first-in-human phase I dose-escalation trial of ivuxolimab. Adults with locally advanced or metastatic head and neck squamous cell, hepatocellular, melanoma or renal cell carcinoma were enrolled in the trial. Before TCR sequencing, CD4+ T cells and CD8+ T cells from peripheral blood were sorted into separate populations. To sequence the TCRbeta CDR3 region, genomic DNA was isolated from the sorted cells. The immunoSEQ Assay was used for sequencing of TCRbeta CDR3 regions. The table comes from immuneACCESS by way of TCRdb, which keeps in-frame sequences with V and J called. Part of the clones is missing from these tables; in studies checked, under half for an unresolved V gene and the rest for unknown reasons. The sample table lists around 77,000 clones, over 85% of them with a count of one. The ten top clones hold approximately 2.3% of the sample.

The study at large found these results: The antigen specificity of the peripheral T cells that underwent clonal expansion was not determined. Low levels of normalized T-cell clonal expansion were also seen in some nonresponding patients. On average, CD8+ T cells showed more expanded clones than CD4+ T cells after ivuxolimab. Partial responders in the 0.1-3.0 mg/kg groups had among the lowest normalized peripheral clonal expansion, especially among CD8+ T cells. Clonal expansion of both CD4+ and CD8+ blood T cells was observed from baseline to week 6 at doses 0.1 to 3.0 mg/kg.

CDR1 and CDR2, per the germline V gene, are SGHTA and FQGNSA. From the cysteine through the phenylalanine, the CDR3 covers 13 amino acids. The retained sequence is limited to the CDR3, 39 bases, with the frame set at the first base. Deletion took 5 bases off V and 3 bases off J, with a span of 11 bases between the germline ends. The clonotype was recovered from an adult with an advanced solid tumor such as melanoma, head and neck, liver or kidney cancer. Rearrangement joined TRBV7-2 to TRBJ2-7; the D gene assignment is ambiguous. The specimen was CD4+ or CD8+ T cells sorted from blood, collected in a trial of the OX40 agonist ivuxolimab. This receptor has the CDR3 CASSLGRNYEQYF. In nucleotides, the sequence is TGTGCCAGCAGCCTAGGACGGAACTACGAGCAGTACTTC.